Listed here are 32 T cell receptor beta chains from one sample, sequenced in a study of beta chain features in type 1 diabetes. Expressed TCRB transcripts were sequenced, since all the RNA that had been isolated was reverse transcribed. The repertoire was sequenced with immunoSEQ multiplex PCR; TCRdb's copy has only in-frame clones and lacks some. This sample has roughly 140,000 clones, with approximately 12% found just once. The source material was central memory CD4+ T cells from blood. These receptors were obtained from a man between 18 and 35 years old in good health.

With respect to this clone: A much larger clone lies one base from this, so it may be a read error. The identical CDR3 is also encoded by other nucleotide sequences in the sample. The chain has TRBV4-3 and TRBJ1-4, with TRBD1 as a possible D gene (5 bases). V shed 0 bases and J shed 4 bases, with 9 bases lying between them. This CDR3 has 15 amino acids. CDR1 LGHNA and CDR2 YSLEER come from the germline V gene. CDR3 amino acids: CASSQEGQGNEKLFF. CDR3 sequence (DNA): TGCGCCAGCAGCCAAGAGGGGCAGGGTAATGAAAAACTGTTTTTT.

This clone came up a few times. The DNA for the CDR3 is TGTGCCAGCACCGTACAGCGGGAGGGCCCCACAGATACGCAGTATTTT. Residues: CASTVQREGPTDTQYF. This chain uses TRBV28 with TRBJ2-3; 10 bases agree with TRBD2. J was trimmed by 2 bases and V by 7 bases; bases with no gene match: 9. The CDR3 extends over 16 amino acids. Germline CDR1 and CDR2: MDHEN and SYDVKM.

This rearrangement joins TRBV9 to TRBJ2-1; 7 bases agree with TRBD2. V lost 2 bases, J lost 4 bases, and 6 bases stayed unmatched. CDR1 is SGDLS, CDR2 YYNGEE, per germline. This CDR3 is 15 amino acids long. The CDR3: CASSVNGRSYNEQFF. Written as DNA, the CDR3 is TGTGCCAGCAGCGTGAACGGGAGGTCGTACAATGAGCAGTTCTTC.

This chain connects TRBV6-6 to TRBJ2-7; 7 bases are a match to TRBD1. Unmatched junction bases numbered 14, after V lost 6 bases and J lost 3 bases. Germline CDR1 is MNHNY and CDR2 is SVGAGI (reference sequence). CDR3 length: 16 residues. In nucleotides, the CDR3 is TGTGCCAGCAGAGAGCGGACAGGCAGGGCCGACTACGAGCAGTACTTC. Protein: CASRERTGRADYEQYF.

This clone was seen a handful of times. The chain joins TRBV7-2 to TRBJ2-7; D is uncertain. V was shortened by 6 bases and J by 2 bases, with 8 bases between the two germline ends. Per germline, CDR1 SGHTA and CDR2 FQGNSA. The CDR3 is 12 residues long. The DNA for the CDR3 is TGTGCCAGCAGTCCGACCCCCTACGAGCAGTACTTC. Protein: CASSPTPYEQYF.

The chain has TRBV4-1 and TRBJ2-5; 9 nucleotides match TRBD2. The CDR3 totals 14 residues. The germline V gene has CDR1 MGHRA and CDR2 YSYEKL. V was pared by 5 bases and J by 5 bases, with 6 bases of the junction left unmatched. The CDR3 DNA reads as TGCGCCAGCAGCAAGCGGACTAGCGACGAGACCCAGTACTTC. Protein: CASSKRTSDETQYF.

This clone has just a few counts. The chain employs TRBV30 and TRBJ1-1, with 7 positions matching TRBD1. The CDR3 sequence is 12 residues long. Trimming at V came to 8 bases and at J to 7 bases, leaving 10 bases not matched to a gene. CDR1 is GTSNPN and CDR2 is SVGIG in the germline V gene (reference sequence). In nucleotides, the CDR3 is TGTGCCCATCTGGACAGGAGCGATGAAGCTTTCTTT. It encodes CAHLDRSDEAFF.

This clone was seen more than once but under ten times. The chain couples TRBV7-3 to TRBJ1-2; D ambiguous. V lost 2 bases to trimming and J lost 4 bases, with 8 bases between them. Germline lookup yields CDR1 SGHTA and CDR2 FQGTGA. The CDR3 consists of 13 residues. The CDR3 loop reads CASSLGFGYGYTF. The CDR3 DNA reads TGTGCCAGCAGCTTAGGGTTCGGCTATGGCTACACCTTC.

The genes are TRBV7-9 and TRBJ1-2; D perhaps matches TRBD1 (6 bases). The V end lost 2 bases, the J end lost 7 bases, and 14 bases lay between the germline ends. CDR1 and CDR2 from the germline V gene are SEHNR and FQNEAQ (reference sequence). CDR3 size: 14 residues. Here the CDR3 reads CASSLSGAPGGYTF. CDR3 DNA: TGTGCCAGCAGCTTATCGGGGGCCCCCGGTGGCTACACCTTC.

The gene calls are TRBV7-2 and TRBJ2-3; 10 nucleotides align to TRBD2. The CDR3 totals 15 residues. V trimming: 5 bases; J trimming: 2 bases; junction bases outside the gene matches: 4. Looked up from germline, CDR1 is SGHTA and CDR2 is FQGNSA. The CDR3 DNA reads TGTGCCAGCAGCCTGCTAGCGGGAGCCACAGATACGCAGTATTTT. Translated: CASSLLAGATDTQYF.

This rearrangement joins TRBV28 to TRBJ2-4, with D possibly being TRBD1 or TRBD2 (5 bases each). Germline CDR1 is MDHEN and CDR2 is SYDVKM. The germline V and J ends were trimmed by 5 bases and 7 bases, with 18 bases remaining between them. There are 15 residues in the CDR3. In DNA form, the CDR3 reads TGTGCCAGCAGTCCGCCCCGGACACGGGGTAACATTCAGTACTTC. Residues: CASSPPRTRGNIQYF.

In this sample, this clone turned up a few times. The chain has TRBV30 and TRBJ1-6; D is unresolved. There are 13 residues in the CDR3. V shed 4 bases and J shed 6 bases, with 10 bases lying between them. Germline-derived CDR1 and CDR2 are GTSNPN and SVGIG (reference sequence). The CDR3 region has the DNA TGTGCCTGGAAACGGTGGGGTAATTCACCCCTCCACTTT. Amino acid sequence: CAWKRWGNSPLHF.

The chain recombines TRBV7-2 with TRBJ1-4; 10 bases are a match to TRBD1. This CDR3 has 16 residues. V was pared by 5 bases and J by 7 bases, with 10 bases of the junction left unmatched. CDR1 SGHTA and CDR2 FQGNSA come from the germline V gene. CDR3 in DNA: TGTGCCAGCAGCCCCAGACGACAGGGGGCGGCTGAAAAACTGTTTTTT. Translation gives CASSPRRQGAAEKLFF.

This clone has at least ten counts. The chain links TRBV11-2 to TRBJ2-5; no clear D gene. CDR3 length: 15 residues. Trimming left V 1 base short and J 1 base short, with 10 bases between. Germline CDR1 and CDR2: SGHAT and FQNNGV. CDR3 DNA: TGTGCCAGCAGCTTAGTTGGGCAGACCCAAGAGACCCAGTACTTC. This translates into CASSLVGQTQETQYF.

In this sample, this clone turned up a few times. The V gene is TRBV4-3, the J gene TRBJ2-1, with 12 bases identical to TRBD1. The ends lost 3 bases at V and 9 bases at J; junction bases unmatched: 6. Per germline, CDR1 LGHNA and CDR2 YSLEER. CDR3 length equals 15 residues. The chain's CDR3 is CASSHRDRGRTEQFF. The CDR3 coding sequence is TGCGCCAGCAGCCACCGGGACAGGGGGCGCACTGAGCAGTTCTTC.

The V call is TRBV7-9, the J call TRBJ1-1; the D gene is possibly TRBD1 (6 bases). This CDR3 contains 14 residues. The ends were cut back, 1 base at V and 3 bases at J, with 9 bases in the middle. The germline CDR1 and CDR2 sequences are SEHNR and FQNEAQ (reference sequence). CDR3 coding DNA: TGTGCCAGCAGCTTAGAGGGGGGTTACACTGAAGCTTTCTTT. It yields the protein CASSLEGGYTEAFF.

CDR3: CASSQTGTGSRDGYTF. CDR3 DNA sequence: TGTGCCAGCAGCCAGACCGGGACAGGGAGTAGGGATGGCTACACCTTC. This chain connects TRBV14 to TRBJ1-2; 9 nucleotides match TRBD1. Losses at the gene ends were 3 bases for V and 6 bases for J; bases not matched to a gene: 11. The CDR3 is made up of 16 amino acids. From germline, CDR1 is SGHDN and CDR2 FVKESK.

V usage is TRBV28 and J usage is TRBJ1-2; 7 bases fit TRBD1. The J segment lost 2 bases and the V segment lost 5 bases, leaving 5 bases of the junction unmatched. The germline V gene has CDR1 MDHEN and CDR2 SYDVKM. The CDR3 length is 14 residues. Here the CDR3 DNA reads TGTGCCAGCAGTGCGACAGGGTCCAACTATGGCTACACCTTC. Translating gives CASSATGSNYGYTF.

This clone showed up just a few times. V and J are TRBV9 and TRBJ2-3; 7 bases fit TRBD1. Germline V gene data show CDR1 as SGDLS and CDR2 as YYNGEE. The J segment lost 8 bases and the V segment lost 9 bases, leaving 9 bases of the junction unmatched. This CDR3 comprises 12 residues. CDR3 in amino acids: CATGQAGGTQYF. For the CDR3, the DNA is TGTGCCACCGGACAGGCTGGTGGTACGCAGTATTTT.

In its sample, this clone was seen a few times. The chain employs TRBV28 and TRBJ2-1, with 9 nucleotides matching TRBD1. The CDR3 consists of 15 residues. CDR1 and CDR2 from the germline V gene are MDHEN and SYDVKM. V dropped 5 bases and J dropped 4; count of bases not matched to a gene: 6. In DNA, the CDR3 is TGTGCCAGCAGTCCCCCGGGACAGGGTTACAATGAGCAGTTCTTC. Residues: CASSPPGQGYNEQFF.

The sample holds a few counts of this clone. The chain joins TRBV2 to TRBJ2-4, with D perhaps matching TRBD1 (5 bases). V dropped 6 bases and J dropped 15 bases, with 15 bases sitting between them. Germline CDR1 reads SNHLY; CDR2 reads FYNNEI. The CDR3 sequence is 11 residues long. As DNA, the CDR3 is TGTGCCAGCAGCGCTACAGGAAACTGGTACTTC. Protein product: CASSATGNWYF.

V and J are TRBV4-2 and TRBJ2-7, with D tentatively TRBD2 (7 bases). The CDR3 is made up of 15 amino acids. Trimming removed 4 bases from V and 4 bases from J, with 17 bases in between. Germline V gene lookup returns CDR1 LGHNA and CDR2 YNFKEQ. CDR3 DNA sequence: TGTGCCAGCAGCCGGGAGGGGGGGCGGACTTACGAGCAGTACTTC. Amino acid sequence: CASSREGGRTYEQYF.

The sample holds a few counts of this clone. The genes are TRBV5-1 and TRBJ2-7; D call uncertain. The CDR3 loop spans 13 amino acids. Germline assignment: CDR1 SGHRS and CDR2 YFSETQ. Trimming took off 1 base at V and 4 bases at J, with 9 bases between the two ends. The DNA of the CDR3 is TGCGCCAGCAGCTTGTCAGAGGTTTACGAGCAGTACTTC. This sequence encodes CASSLSEVYEQYF.

The chain links TRBV7-8 to TRBJ2-3; D perhaps matches TRBD1 (5 bases). CDR3 length: 17 residues. Deletions cut 5 bases from V and 0 bases from J, with 18 bases between. In germline, CDR1 is SGHVS, CDR2 FQNEAQ. In DNA form, the CDR3 reads TGTGCCAGCAGCCCTCGGAGCGCAGGGCTGAGCACAGATACGCAGTATTTT. As protein: CASSPRSAGLSTDTQYF. Supplemented by reference TRBV7-8 and TRBJ2-3, the full variable domain reads GAGVSQSPRYKVAKRGQDVALRCDPISGHVSLFWYQQALGQGPEFLTYFQNEAQLDKSGLPSDRFFAERPEGSVSTLKIQRTQQEDSAVYLCASSPRSAGLSTDTQYFGPGTRLTVL.

This clone has a handful of counts. This sequence joins TRBV4-2 and TRBJ1-1; no definite D call. V was clipped by 0 bases and J by 4 bases, with 12 bases between them. The CDR3 loop spans 15 amino acids. Germline V gene lookup returns CDR1 LGHNA and CDR2 YNFKEQ. The CDR3 reads CASSQDLGEGTEAFF. The CDR3 nucleotides read TGTGCCAGCAGCCAAGATTTGGGAGAAGGCACTGAAGCTTTCTTT.

The J gene is TRBJ2-5, the V gene TRBV7-2; a weak D match, TRBD1 (6 bases). V was shortened by 5 bases and J by 2 bases, with 15 bases between the two germline ends. The CDR3 runs to 15 residues. Germline CDR1 SGHTA, CDR2 FQGNSA. CDR3 sequence reads: CASSADRFRQETQYF. Here the CDR3 DNA reads TGTGCCAGCAGCGCTGACAGGTTTAGGCAAGAGACCCAGTACTTC.

The rearrangement joins TRBV4-2 to TRBJ1-1; unclear D gene. CDR3 length: 15 residues. Germline V gives CDR1 LGHNA, CDR2 YNFKEQ. V lost 1 base to trimming and J lost 3 bases, with 12 bases between them. CDR3 residues: CASSQVVSSDTEAFF. In nucleotides, the CDR3 is TGTGCCAGCAGCCAAGTTGTTTCCTCGGACACTGAAGCTTTCTTT.

The chain joins TRBV5-1 to TRBJ2-1; 11 bases line up with TRBD2. Germline-derived CDR1 and CDR2 are SGHRS and YFSETQ. The trim removed 5 bases at V and 0 bases at J, leaving 4 bases unmatched. The CDR3 runs to 16 residues. The CDR3 bases are TGCGCCAGCAGGGTAGCGGGAGGGAACTCCTACAATGAGCAGTTCTTC. This codes for CASRVAGGNSYNEQFF.

The chain uses TRBV28 and TRBJ2-6, with D tentatively TRBD1 or TRBD2 (5 bases each). Germline V gene data show CDR1 as MDHEN and CDR2 as SYDVKM. V lost 6 bases and J lost 0, with 15 bases in between. This CDR3 region has 17 residues. CDR3 loop: CASRRWDGRSGANVLTF. The CDR3 region has the DNA TGTGCCAGCAGAAGATGGGACGGACGCTCTGGGGCCAACGTCCTGACTTTC.

The chain couples TRBV19 to TRBJ2-2; 13 bases are shared with TRBD2. V shed 9 bases and J 6 bases; nucleotides not matched to a gene: 4. The CDR3 has 14 amino acids. CDR1 is LNHDA, CDR2 SQIVND, per germline (reference sequence). The CDR3 protein is CASGLAGDPGELFF. CDR3 in DNA: TGTGCCAGCGGACTAGCGGGAGATCCCGGGGAGCTGTTTTTT.

This clone showed up just a few times. The chain recombines TRBV5-1 with TRBJ2-5; 9 bases align to TRBD2. Trimming cost V 5 bases and J 0 bases; bases outside gene matches: 2. There are 14 residues in the CDR3. Germline-derived CDR1 and CDR2 are SGHRS and YFSETQ. Here the CDR3 reads CASRASGNQETQYF. CDR3 coding DNA: TGCGCCAGCAGGGCTAGCGGGAACCAAGAGACCCAGTACTTC. The variable domain in full, completed from reference TRBV5-1 and TRBJ2-5, reads KAGVTQTPRYLIKTRGQQVTLSCSPISGHRSVSWYQQTPGQGLQFLFEYFSETQRNKGNFPGRFSGRQFSNSRSEMNVSTLELGDSALYLCASRASGNQETQYFGPGTRLLVL.

The rearrangement uses TRBV6-1 and TRBJ2-4; D is tentatively TRBD1 or TRBD2 (5 bases each). Trimming took off 4 bases at V and 0 bases at J, with 19 bases between the two ends. CDR1 and CDR2 from the germline V gene are MNHNS and SASEGT. CDR3 length: 18 residues. The CDR3: CASSVTGRLSVAKNIQYF. The CDR3 nucleotides read TGTGCCAGCAGTGTCACGGGGCGCCTCTCCGTAGCCAAAAACATTCAGTACTTC.